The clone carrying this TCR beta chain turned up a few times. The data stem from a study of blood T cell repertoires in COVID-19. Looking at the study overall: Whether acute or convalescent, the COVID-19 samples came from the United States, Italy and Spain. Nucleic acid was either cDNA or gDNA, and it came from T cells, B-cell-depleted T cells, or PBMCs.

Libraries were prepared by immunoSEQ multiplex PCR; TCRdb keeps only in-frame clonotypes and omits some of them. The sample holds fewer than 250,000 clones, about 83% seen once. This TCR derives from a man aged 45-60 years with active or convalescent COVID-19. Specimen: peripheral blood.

In DNA, the CDR3 is TGCGCCAGCAGCGCGGGACTAAACACCGGGGAGCTGTTTTTT. Translating it yields CASSAGLNTGELFF. The chain carries TRBV10-1 and TRBJ2-2; TRBD2 agrees at 7 bases. V lost 6 bases, J lost 2 bases, and 3 bases stayed unmatched. From germline, CDR1 is WNHNN and CDR2 SYGVQD (reference sequence). This CDR3 has 14 amino acids.